What follows are 32 T cell receptor beta chains derived from one specimen sequenced in a study of T cell changes during pregnancy in multiple sclerosis. Sequencing was performed with immunoSEQ multiplex PCR; in TCRdb, only in-frame clones are kept and a portion is missing. The sample yields around 21,000 clones, approximately 90% seen once. This sample comprised CD8+ T cells from peripheral blood mononuclear cells, obtained in the first trimester of pregnancy. The source of these receptors is a female donor with multiple sclerosis, enrolled in a pregnancy study.

The chain recombines TRBV29-1 with TRBJ2-1; D might be TRBD1 (5 bases). The CDR3 consists of 14 residues. CDR1 is SQVTM, CDR2 ANQGSEA, per germline. V was shortened by 4 bases and J by 7 bases, with 17 bases between the two germline ends. This chain's CDR3 is CSVAARLPGNEQFF. The CDR3 DNA sequence: TGCAGCGTTGCAGCCCGACTCCCAGGGAATGAGCAGTTCTTC.

The chain has TRBV30 and TRBJ2-7; possible D gene TRBD2, 6 bases. This CDR3 spans 14 amino acids. Germline V CDR1 and CDR2: GTSNPN, SVGIG (reference sequence). Between the trimmed V and J ends, which lost 2 bases and 4 bases, there was a span of 15 bases. The CDR3 is CAWSPSSAPYEQYF. In DNA, the CDR3 is TGTGCCTGGAGTCCTTCTAGCGCCCCTTACGAGCAGTACTTC. Variable domain in full (rest from reference TRBV30 and TRBJ2-7): SQTIHQWPATLVQPVGSPLSLECTVEGTSNPNLYWYRQAAGRGLQLLFYSVGIGQISSEVPQNLSASRPQDRQFILSSKKLLLSDSGFYLCAWSPSSAPYEQYFGPGTRLTVT.

This chain connects TRBV10-3 to TRBJ2-7; TRBD1 matches at 7 bases. The CDR3 has 13 amino acids. V was clipped by 6 bases and J by 0 bases; unmatched bases: 2. Germline CDR1 ENHRY, CDR2 SYGVKD. The CDR3 spells CAISRDSSYEQYF. CDR3 bases: TGTGCCATCAGCCGGGACAGCTCCTACGAGCAGTACTTC.

The J gene is TRBJ2-7, the V gene TRBV7-6, with TRBD1 as a possible D gene (6 bases). The ends were cut back, 4 bases at V and 5 bases at J, with 12 bases in the middle. From germline, CDR1 is SGHVS and CDR2 FNYEAQ. The CDR3 is 13 residues long. The CDR3 nucleotides read TGTGCCAGCAGCTCCAACAGGGTACACGAGCAGTACTTC. Protein sequence: CASSSNRVHEQYF. Using reference TRBV7-6 and TRBJ2-7 for the parts outside the CDR3, the full variable domain is GAGVSQSPRYKVTKRGQDVALRCDPISGHVSLYWYRQALGQGPEFLTYFNYEAQQDKSGLPNDRFSAERPEGSISTLTIQRTEQRDSAMYRCASSSNRVHEQYFGPGTRLTVT.

Only a few counts were recorded for this clone. The chain is built from TRBV28 and TRBJ2-3; D is unclear. V was shortened by 3 bases and J by 6 bases, with 13 bases between the two germline ends. The CDR3 runs to 14 residues. Germline assignment: CDR1 MDHEN and CDR2 SYDVKM. As DNA, the CDR3 is TGTGCCAGCAGTTTCCTAGAGGCGTGGGATACGCAGTATTTT. This sequence encodes CASSFLEAWDTQYF.

The rearrangement uses TRBV29-1 and TRBJ1-3, with 8 bases matching TRBD1. The CDR3 loop spans 14 amino acids. The V gene end was trimmed by 7 bases and the J gene end by 1 base; junction bases not matched to a gene: 6. Germline CDR1 SQVTM, CDR2 ANQGSEA. CDR3 nucleotides: TGCAGCGCCCTGACAGGGGTATCTGGAAACACCATATATTTT. It encodes CSALTGVSGNTIYF.

The rearrangement joins TRBV5-1 to TRBJ2-3, with 7 bases aligning to TRBD2. CDR3 length equals 15 residues. Germline loops: CDR1 SGHRS, CDR2 YFSETQ. V dropped 0 bases and J dropped 0; count of bases not matched to a gene: 1. CDR3 DNA: TGCGCCAGCAGCTTGGCCGGGGGGAGCACAGATACGCAGTATTTT. This gives the protein CASSLAGGSTDTQYF. The complete variable domain, with remaining parts taken from reference TRBV5-1 and TRBJ2-3, reads KAGVTQTPRYLIKTRGQQVTLSCSPISGHRSVSWYQQTPGQGLQFLFEYFSETQRNKGNFPGRFSGRQFSNSRSEMNVSTLELGDSALYLCASSLAGGSTDTQYFGPGTRLTVL.

The chain links TRBV6-1 to TRBJ1-5; D gene unclear. CDR3 length equals 15 residues. V was pared by 2 bases and J by 2 bases, with 10 bases between. CDR1 is MNHNS, CDR2 SASEGT, per germline. The CDR3 nucleotides are TGTGCCAGCAGTGAATGGAGTTTGGGCAATCAGCCCCAGCATTTT. Its translation is CASSEWSLGNQPQHF.

This clone appeared a single time. The chain links TRBV7-2 to TRBJ2-1; perhaps TRBD2 as D (6 bases). The CDR3 is 14 amino acids. The V gene's germline CDR1 is SGHTA and CDR2 FQGNSA. V was pared by 1 base and J by 8 bases, with 12 bases between. The CDR3 is CASSLVGGIDEQFF. The CDR3 coding sequence is TGTGCCAGCAGCTTAGTTGGCGGGATTGATGAGCAGTTCTTC.

This chain uses TRBV27 with TRBJ2-3; 11 bases agree with TRBD2. Germline trimming cut 2 bases from V and 4 bases from J; bases unmatched to any gene: 2. CDR3 length: 15 amino acids. Germline lookup yields CDR1 MNHEY and CDR2 SMNVEV (reference sequence). CDR3 residues: CASSLATSGADTQYF. The CDR3 coding sequence is TGTGCCAGCAGTTTAGCGACTAGCGGGGCAGATACGCAGTATTTT.

This clone has only one observation. The chain uses TRBV7-8 and TRBJ2-7; TRBD1 aligns across 11 bases. With V trimmed by 5 bases and J by 3 bases, 9 bases remained unmatched. The CDR3 has 16 amino acids. The germline CDR1 and CDR2 sequences are SGHVS and FQNEAQ. The CDR3: CASSTQGQGDSYEQYF. The DNA for the CDR3 is TGTGCCAGCAGCACGCAGGGACAGGGGGATAGCTACGAGCAGTACTTC. The full variable domain, in which reference TRBV7-8 and TRBJ2-7 provide the parts outside the CDR3, is GAGVSQSPRYKVAKRGQDVALRCDPISGHVSLFWYQQALGQGPEFLTYFQNEAQLDKSGLPSDRFFAERPEGSVSTLKIQRTQQEDSAVYLCASSTQGQGDSYEQYFGPGTRLTVT.

The genes are TRBV4-3 and TRBJ2-7; 7 bases agree with TRBD2. Germline lookup yields CDR1 LGHNA and CDR2 YSLEER. The CDR3 covers 15 residues. The trim removed 0 bases at V and 3 bases at J, leaving 5 bases unmatched. CDR3 loop: CASSQDRAGVYEQYF. The DNA of the CDR3 is TGCGCCAGCAGCCAAGATAGGGCGGGGGTCTACGAGCAGTACTTC.

V and J are TRBV10-2 and TRBJ2-3, with TRBD2 matching 7 bases. The junction had 5 bases not matched to a gene; V was cut back by 3 bases and J by 5 bases. CDR1 is WSHSY and CDR2 is SAAADI in the germline V gene. The CDR3 has 14 amino acids. CDR3 amino acids: CASSERGRRDTQYF. Here the CDR3 DNA reads TGCGCCAGCAGTGAACGCGGGAGAAGAGATACGCAGTATTTT.

V and J are TRBV7-9 and TRBJ1-2, with D possibly matching TRBD1 (6 bases). Deletions cut 1 base from V and 6 bases from J, with 18 bases between. The CDR3 extends over 16 amino acids. In germline, CDR1 is SEHNR, CDR2 FQNEAQ (reference sequence). CDR3 nucleotides: TGTGCCAGCAGCTTAGTAGCAAAACAGGGTAGGGATGGCTACACCTTC. It specifies CASSLVAKQGRDGYTF.

The CDR3 DNA reads TGTGCCAGCAGAGGACAGGAGGAGACTTCACCCCTCCACTTT. Translated: CASRGQEETSPLHF. The chain employs TRBV2 and TRBJ1-6; 7 bases agree with TRBD1. The germline V gene encodes CDR1 SNHLY and CDR2 FYNNEI. Trimming at V came to 6 bases and at J to 9 bases, leaving 8 bases not matched to a gene. The CDR3 spans 14 residues.

The V gene is TRBV13, the J gene TRBJ2-7, with D possibly being TRBD1 (6 bases). The length of the CDR3 is 15 residues. Germline lookup yields CDR1 PRHDT and CDR2 FYEKMQ (reference sequence). Trimming shortened V by 5 bases and J by 4 bases, and 18 bases separated the two germline ends. The CDR3 loop reads CASSPGAGAGYEQYF. CDR3 DNA: TGTGCCAGCAGCCCCGGAGCAGGGGCCGGTTACGAGCAGTACTTC.

The V and J genes are TRBV28 and TRBJ2-7, with TRBD2 matching 11 bases. The V gene end was trimmed by 8 bases and the J gene end by 0 bases; junction bases not matched to a gene: 3. Germline-derived CDR1 and CDR2 are MDHEN and SYDVKM. The CDR3 is 14 residues long. CDR3 amino acids: CASAGTSGSYEQYF. The DNA of the CDR3 is TGTGCCAGCGCCGGGACTAGCGGCTCCTACGAGCAGTACTTC. Full variable domain (remainder filled in from reference TRBV28 and TRBJ2-7): DVKVTQSSRYLVKRTGEKVFLECVQDMDHENMFWYRQDPGLGLRLIYFSYDVKMKEKGDIPEGYSVSREKKERFSLILESASTNQTSMYLCASAGTSGSYEQYFGPGTRLTVT.

V gene TRBV5-4 combines with J gene TRBJ2-1; 10 bases match TRBD2. The CDR3 is 16 residues long. Germline CDR1 SGHNT, CDR2 YYREEE (reference sequence). J gave up 4 bases and V 0 bases, and 4 bases lay outside the gene matches. The CDR3 region is CASSLGSGRPYNEQFF. The DNA for the CDR3 is TGTGCCAGCAGCTTGGGTAGCGGGAGGCCGTACAATGAGCAGTTCTTC.

The genes are TRBV7-3 and TRBJ2-1, with D tentatively TRBD2 (6 bases). Germline assignment: CDR1 SGHTA and CDR2 FQGTGA. V lost 1 base, J lost 3 bases, and 10 bases lay in between. CDR3 length equals 15 residues. CDR3 loop: CASSLSGGDYNEQFF. The CDR3, as DNA: TGTGCCAGCAGCTTAAGTGGCGGGGACTACAATGAGCAGTTCTTC.

The chain employs TRBV5-6 and TRBJ2-5, with 15 bases that match TRBD2. Trimming removed 2 bases from V and 1 base from J; junction bases left unmatched: 6. Germline assignment: CDR1 SGHDT and CDR2 YYEEEE. The CDR3 covers 18 residues. This chain's CDR3 is CASSFGGLAGGLQETQYF. The CDR3 coding sequence is TGTGCCAGCAGCTTTGGGGGACTAGCGGGAGGACTCCAAGAGACCCAGTACTTC.

This clone was detected only once. This chain connects TRBV4-1 to TRBJ2-1; D possibly corresponds to TRBD2 (6 bases). Germline CDR1 reads MGHRA; CDR2 reads YSYEKL. Trimming shortened V by 0 bases and J by 10 bases, and 13 bases separated the two germline ends. The CDR3 spans 14 residues. The CDR3: CASSQEWDFREQFF. CDR3 in DNA: TGCGCCAGCAGCCAAGAGTGGGACTTCCGCGAGCAGTTCTTC.

This chain joins TRBV7-9 and TRBJ2-7, with TRBD1 identical over 7 bases. This CDR3 contains 16 residues. The germline V gene encodes CDR1 SEHNR and CDR2 FQNEAQ (reference sequence). The V segment lost 4 bases and the J segment 5 bases; nucleotides outside the gene matches: 14. This chain's CDR3 is CASSSTKGGERHEQYF. DNA for the CDR3: TGTGCCAGCAGCTCGACGAAAGGGGGCGAGAGACACGAGCAGTACTTC.

This chain joins TRBV4-3 and TRBJ2-1; 10 nucleotides line up with TRBD1. The CDR3 is made up of 16 amino acids. The V and J ends lost 3 bases and 6 bases, in that order; junction bases with no gene match: 8. Germline V gene sequence: CDR1 LGHNA, CDR2 YSLEER. CDR3 region: CASSHPPGQGGNEQFF. The CDR3 nucleotides are TGCGCCAGCAGCCACCCACCCGGACAGGGGGGCAATGAGCAGTTCTTC.

This clone appeared once. The gene calls are TRBV11-2 and TRBJ2-7; D is possibly TRBD2 (6 bases). The CDR3 totals 13 residues. Trimming removed 6 bases from V and 2 bases from J, with 11 bases in between. Looked up from germline, CDR1 is SGHAT and CDR2 is FQNNGV. The CDR3 is CASRPRGPYEQYF. The CDR3 DNA sequence: TGTGCCAGCAGACCGCGGGGCCCCTACGAGCAGTACTTC.

CDR3 bases: TGTGCCAGCAGCATCAGTTTGGAGGGATCCTACGAGCAGTACTTC. Its protein product is CASSISLEGSYEQYF. This sequence joins TRBV7-9 and TRBJ2-7; TRBD2 might be the D (6 bases). CDR3 length: 15 amino acids. V lost 5 bases, J lost 1 base, and 15 bases lay in between. Germline CDR1 reads SEHNR; CDR2 reads FQNEAQ (reference sequence).

The chain couples TRBV6-1 to TRBJ1-3; D ambiguous. Deletions cut 5 bases from V and 0 bases from J, with 11 bases between. Germline values: CDR1 MNHNS, CDR2 SASEGT. This CDR3 is built from 15 residues. In DNA form, the CDR3 reads TGTGCCAGCAGTCCACGGGGAGGCTCTGGAAACACCATATATTTT. This sequence encodes CASSPRGGSGNTIYF.

The chain employs TRBV28 and TRBJ2-3; 10 bases line up with TRBD2. The V and J ends lost 5 bases and 6 bases, in that order; junction bases with no gene match: 17. Germline V lookup: CDR1 MDHEN, CDR2 SYDVKM. The CDR3 has 18 residues. In DNA, the CDR3 is TGTGCCAGCAGTCCCATCCCGACTAGCGGGTTCCCCCCTGATACGCAGTATTTT. Amino acids: CASSPIPTSGFPPDTQYF.

The V and J genes are TRBV9 and TRBJ2-5; tentative D call: TRBD2 (5 bases). The CDR3 is 15 residues long. CDR1 is SGDLS, CDR2 YYNGEE, per germline. V was shortened by 0 bases and J by 1 base, with 10 bases between the two germline ends. The CDR3 loop is CASSVAGSSQETQYF. The CDR3 DNA follows: TGTGCCAGCAGCGTAGCGGGGAGTTCCCAAGAGACCCAGTACTTC.

This chain joins TRBV6-6 and TRBJ1-5, with 9 bases that match TRBD1. The germline V gene encodes CDR1 MNHNY and CDR2 SVGAGI (reference sequence). V dropped 0 bases and J dropped 4; count of bases not matched to a gene: 4. The CDR3 runs to 16 residues. The CDR3 is CASSYSTGGGNQPQHF. As DNA, the CDR3 is TGTGCCAGCAGTTACTCGACAGGGGGTGGAAATCAGCCCCAGCATTTT.

There are a few counts of this clone. Here the CDR3 DNA reads TGTGCCAGCAGCTACATCCGGGACTCCGAGCAGTACTTC. It codes for CASSYIRDSEQYF. This chain links TRBV7-3 with TRBJ2-7; D perhaps matches TRBD2 (6 bases). Trimming took off 4 bases at V and 6 bases at J, with 13 bases between the two ends. Looked up from germline, CDR1 is SGHTA and CDR2 is FQGTGA. The CDR3 is made up of 13 amino acids.

The chain links TRBV27 to TRBJ1-2, with D possibly being TRBD1 (5 bases). The CDR3 is 18 residues long. Trimming shortened V by 4 bases and J by 4 bases, and 25 bases separated the two germline ends. Germline CDR1 and CDR2: MNHEY and SMNVEV (reference sequence). The CDR3 sequence: CASSSTNAQVLFPYGYTF. In nucleotides, the CDR3 is TGTGCCAGCAGTTCGACGAATGCACAGGTCCTCTTTCCCTATGGCTACACCTTC.

This clone was counted a single time. The rearrangement uses TRBV7-9 and TRBJ1-4; D unclear. Trimming took 5 bases from V and 5 from J, leaving 21 bases between them. This CDR3 is 17 amino acids long. Germline V CDR1 and CDR2: SEHNR, FQNEAQ (reference sequence). The CDR3 nucleotides read TGTGCCAGCAGCGCAAGACTAACGGGATCCTGGAATGAAAAACTGTTTTTT. This sequence encodes CASSARLTGSWNEKLFF.